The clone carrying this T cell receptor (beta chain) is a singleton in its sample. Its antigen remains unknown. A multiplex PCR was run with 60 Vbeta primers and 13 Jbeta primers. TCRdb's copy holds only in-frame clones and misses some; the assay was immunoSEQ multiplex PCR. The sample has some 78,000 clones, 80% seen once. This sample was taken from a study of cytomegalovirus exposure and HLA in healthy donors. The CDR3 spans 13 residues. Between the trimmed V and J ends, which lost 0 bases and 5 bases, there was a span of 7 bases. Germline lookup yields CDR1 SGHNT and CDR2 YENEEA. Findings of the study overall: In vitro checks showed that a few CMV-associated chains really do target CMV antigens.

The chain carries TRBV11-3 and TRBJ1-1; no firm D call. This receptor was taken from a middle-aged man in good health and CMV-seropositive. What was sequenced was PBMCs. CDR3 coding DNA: TGTGCCAGCAGCTTAGAGACGGGAACTGAAGCTTTCTTT. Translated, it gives CASSLETGTEAFF.